This T cell receptor (beta chain) was captured in a study of T cell responses to AZD1222 COVID-19 vaccine. Study-level points and caveats: A mostly white British donor set with more females was recruited, and clonal diversity was possibly underestimated.

To note about this clone: What it binds is not known.

Generated by immunoSEQ multiplex PCR, the TCRdb table keeps only in-frame clones and is missing some. The data show 200,000 or so clones, 85% to 95% seen once. The CDR3 extends over 15 amino acids. CDR1 is PRHDT and CDR2 is FYEKMQ in the germline V gene (reference sequence). Trimming took off 2 bases at V and 1 base at J, with 12 bases between the two ends. This sequence was found in an adult in good health. This specimen consisted of peripheral blood, obtained on day 0 of AZD1222 vaccination. The chain joins TRBV13 to TRBJ2-7, with a tentative D call TRBD2 (5 bases). CDR3 DNA: TGTGCCAGCAGCTTAAGAGGGAGCCGGTCCTACGAGCAGTACTTC. Translation: CASSLRGSRSYEQYF.